This TCR beta chain is from a study of blood T cells in healthy people across ages. Study at large: There was about one barcoded beta molecule captured by template switching per two T cells.

Study-level results: Higher diversity and more naive CD4+ cells were features of long-lived donors, compared to aged donors.

It was with a sample-barcoded 5' primer and a J-beta primer mix that a second PCR of about 6 to 12 cycles was run. Each CDR3 protein is one row after TCRdb ran MiXCR on the 5' RACE reads. The sample includes fewer than 2,000,000 distinct CDR3 sequences, about two fifths of them seen just once. Unmatched junction bases numbered 8, after V lost 0 bases and J lost 0 bases. CDR1 and CDR2 from the germline V gene are LGHNA and YNFKEQ. This CDR3 comprises 20 residues. This clonotype has just a few counts. What it binds is unknown. The specimen sequenced was blood. The TCR originated in a human donor in good health. The chain joins TRBV4-2 to TRBJ2-1; 13 bases agree with TRBD2. CDR3 amino acids: CASSQDWTSGGLSSYNEQFF. CDR3 in DNA: TGTGCCAGCAGCCAAGATTGGACTAGCGGGGGCCTGAGCTCCTACAATGAGCAGTTCTTC.